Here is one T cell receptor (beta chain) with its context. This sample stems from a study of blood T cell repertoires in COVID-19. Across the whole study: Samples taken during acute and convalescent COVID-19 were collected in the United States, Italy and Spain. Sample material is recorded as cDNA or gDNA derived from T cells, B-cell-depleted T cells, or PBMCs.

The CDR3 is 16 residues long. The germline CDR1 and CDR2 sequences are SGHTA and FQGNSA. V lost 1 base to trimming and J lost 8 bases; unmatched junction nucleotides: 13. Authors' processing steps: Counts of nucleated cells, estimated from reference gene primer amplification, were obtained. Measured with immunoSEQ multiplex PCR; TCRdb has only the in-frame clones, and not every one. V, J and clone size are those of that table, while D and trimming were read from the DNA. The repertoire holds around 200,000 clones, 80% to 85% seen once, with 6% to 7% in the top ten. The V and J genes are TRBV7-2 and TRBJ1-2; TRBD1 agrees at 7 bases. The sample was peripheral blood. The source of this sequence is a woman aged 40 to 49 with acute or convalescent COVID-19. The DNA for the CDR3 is TGTGCCAGCAGCTTAGATCGACAGGGTTACGCGGGCGGCTACACCTTC. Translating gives CASSLDRQGYAGGYTF.